The following is a T cell receptor beta chain sequence with its context. Its antigen is currently unknown. This specimen comes from a study of beta chain features in type 1 diabetes. Every bit of the isolated RNA underwent reverse transcription, so sequencing read expressed TCRB transcripts. Using immunoSEQ multiplex PCR, the repertoire was profiled, and TCRdb retains in-frame clones only, with some absent. The top ten clones hold more than 0.5% of a sample with approximately 100,000 clones, approximately 30% of them seen once. General study points: When Type 1 diabetes patients were examined, their TCRB CDR3s proved moderately but significantly shorter in all four CD4+ subsets.

The TCR originated in a woman under 30 with type 1 diabetes. Sequenced sample: central memory CD4+ T cells from blood.

The CDR3 reads CSVAGYTF. The CDR3 coding sequence is TGCAGCGTTGCGGGCTACACCTTC. This rearrangement joins TRBV29-1 to TRBJ1-2; D gene unclear. Germline V gene sequence: CDR1 SQVTM, CDR2 ANQGSEA. Trimming cost V 4 bases and J 8 bases, with 2 bases left between them. The CDR3 length is 8 residues.